The 2 T cell receptor beta chains below all came from one sample that was sequenced in a study of blood T cell repertoires in COVID-19. Method: immunoSEQ multiplex PCR; TCRdb's copy keeps in-frame clones and lacks some. The table includes about 30,000 clones, 75% to 90% detected once. Sequenced input: peripheral blood. The receptors here all came from an older man with acute or convalescent COVID-19.

The J gene is TRBJ2-1, the V gene TRBV5-1; TRBD1 matches 11 bases. CDR3 size: 13 residues. V gave up 7 bases and J gave up 5 bases; unmatched junction bases: 2. Germline CDR1 reads SGHRS; CDR2 reads YFSETQ. For the CDR3, the DNA is TGCGCCAGCGGACAGGGGGCTGACAATGAGCAGTTCTTC. This translates into CASGQGADNEQFF.

The gene calls are TRBV10-3 and TRBJ2-1; D possibly corresponds to TRBD1 (6 bases). V dropped 8 bases and J dropped 8 bases, with 13 bases sitting between them. CDR1 and CDR2 (germline): ENHRY, SYGVKD. The CDR3 spans 12 residues. CDR3 in amino acids: CAIRGQFDEQFF. The CDR3 nucleotides are TGTGCCATCCGTGGACAGTTCGATGAGCAGTTCTTC.